These 29 T cell receptor beta chains were sequenced from one sample in a study of vaccination and CD4 T cells after COVID-19. Described treatment: roughly 10-day PBMC culture with coronavirus spike peptide pools or control peptides (ViraFEST assay). These receptors lack a known antigen. Sequence data for DNA of cultured CD4+ T cells were generated by the Oncomine TCR Beta short-read assay. A single record per CDR3 protein comes from TCRdb applying MiXCR to the PCR reads. The sample has 11,000 to 15,000 distinct CDR3 sequences, about 21% seen once; the top ten hold around 15%. Sequenced: cultured CD4+ T cells from blood. The source of these receptors is a human donor with COVID-19.

V is TRBV29-1 and J is TRBJ2-7; 7 bases fit TRBD2. This CDR3 is built from 12 residues. Germline V gene lookup returns CDR1 SQVTM and CDR2 ANQGSEA. Losses at the gene ends were 0 bases for V and 9 bases for J; bases not matched to a gene: 5. The CDR3 loop reads CSVEDPGEGQYF. The CDR3 DNA reads as TGCAGCGTTGAAGATCCCGGGGAGGGGCAGTACTTC.

This chain uses TRBV6-1 with TRBJ2-3, with D tentatively TRBD1 (6 bases). Trimming pared 4 bases from V and 6 bases from J, leaving 11 bases between. The length of the CDR3 is 13 residues. CDR1 and CDR2 (germline): MNHNS, SASEGT. CDR3 sequence (DNA): TGTGCCAGCAGTGGAGCTAGGGGGGATACGCAGTATTTT. Protein sequence: CASSGARGDTQYF.

The chain employs TRBV5-8 and TRBJ2-3; 8 bases align to TRBD1. The CDR3 contains 14 residues. Germline CDR1 is SGHTS and CDR2 is YDEGEE. With 4 bases clipped from V and 6 bases from J, the junction kept 7 bases outside the gene matches. The chain's CDR3 is CASSAANRGDTQYF. In nucleotides, the CDR3 is TGTGCCAGCAGCGCTGCAAACAGGGGGGATACGCAGTATTTT. Supplemented by reference TRBV5-8 and TRBJ2-3, the full variable domain reads EAGVTQSPTHLIKTRGQQATLRCSPISGHTSVYWYQQALGLGLQFLLWYDEGEERNRGNFPPRFSGRQFPNYSSELNVNALELEDSALYLCASSAANRGDTQYFGPGTRLTVL.

This clonotype has a handful of counts. The chain has TRBV28 and TRBJ1-5; 7 nucleotides align to TRBD1. The CDR3 has 13 amino acids. Germline CDR1 MDHEN, CDR2 SYDVKM. Unmatched junction bases numbered 6, after V lost 6 bases and J lost 7 bases. This chain's CDR3 is CASSKTGNQPQHF. CDR3 nucleotide sequence: TGTGCCAGCAGCAAGACAGGGAACCAGCCCCAGCATTTT.

The J gene is TRBJ1-6, the V gene TRBV28, with D possibly TRBD1 on 5 matching bases. This CDR3 is 14 amino acids long. Trimming removed 6 bases from V and 11 bases from J, with 17 bases in between. Germline CDR1 is MDHEN and CDR2 is SYDVKM. CDR3 coding DNA: TGTGCCAGCAGCTTGGGGGGGGTGTCGCCACCCCTCCACTTT. It encodes CASSLGGVSPPLHF.

The DNA of the CDR3 is TGTGCCAGCAGCTTAGAGGTATCAACCGAGCAGTACTTC. This codes for CASSLEVSTEQYF. This chain links TRBV11-3 with TRBJ2-7; D not resolved. Trimming took 0 bases from V and 6 from J, leaving 9 bases between them. This CDR3 is built from 13 residues. Germline V gene sequence: CDR1 SGHNT, CDR2 YENEEA.

The rearrangement links TRBV6-1 to TRBJ2-7; D perhaps matches TRBD1 (6 bases). In germline, CDR1 is MNHNS, CDR2 SASEGT. This CDR3 is built from 14 residues. Between the trimmed V and J ends, which lost 2 bases and 0 bases, there was a span of 8 bases. The CDR3 loop is CASSERTDSYEQYF. CDR3 nucleotide sequence: TGTGCCAGCAGTGAAAGGACAGACTCCTACGAGCAGTACTTC.

This clonotype was seen a few times. The chain is built from TRBV28 and TRBJ1-2, with a tentative D call TRBD1 (5 bases). The CDR3 spans 15 residues. Germline values: CDR1 MDHEN, CDR2 SYDVKM. The V and J ends lost 5 bases and 8 bases respectively, with 21 bases between them. The DNA for the CDR3 is TGTGCCAGCAGTCTCACCTCGACAGATTCCGAAGGCTACACCTTC. It codes for CASSLTSTDSEGYTF.

V is TRBV5-1 and J is TRBJ2-7, with TRBD1 matching 10 bases. Trimming cost V 2 bases and J 4 bases; bases outside gene matches: 6. This CDR3 contains 15 residues. Germline V gene lookup returns CDR1 SGHRS and CDR2 YFSETQ. In DNA, the CDR3 is TGCGCCAGCAGCTTTGAGGACAGGGGGATTTACGAGCAGTACTTC. Its translation is CASSFEDRGIYEQYF.

This CDR3 reads CASKSGGGHTEAFF. The CDR3 DNA reads as TGTGCCAGCAAATCCGGGGGGGGACACACTGAAGCTTTCTTT. The chain is built from TRBV12-3 or TRBV12-4 and TRBJ1-1, with D possibly TRBD1 on 5 matching bases. The V end was cut by 7 bases, the J end by 3 bases, with 15 bases between. CDR3 length equals 14 residues.

This chain uses TRBV5-1 with TRBJ2-5; TRBD2 might be the D (6 bases). V lost 4 bases, J lost 4 bases, and 17 bases lay in between. CDR3 length equals 15 residues. Germline V gene lookup returns CDR1 SGHRS and CDR2 YFSETQ. This CDR3 is CASSAGTFTPETQYF. Here the CDR3 DNA reads TGCGCCAGCAGCGCCGGGACTTTTACTCCAGAGACCCAGTACTTC.

There are a few counts of this clonotype. The J gene is TRBJ1-6, the V gene TRBV6-4; D not certain. The CDR3 runs to 14 residues. V lost 3 bases to trimming and J lost 7 bases, with 10 bases between them. Per germline, CDR1 MRHNA and CDR2 SNTAGT. CDR3 loop: CASSDSYSNSPLHF. The CDR3 DNA follows: TGTGCCAGCAGTGATAGTTACAGCAATTCACCCCTCCACTTT.

This clonotype was counted a few times. This sequence joins TRBV20-1 and TRBJ2-7; TRBD1 aligns across 9 bases. Losses at the gene ends were 3 bases for V and 4 bases for J; bases not matched to a gene: 4. CDR1 DFQATT and CDR2 SNEGSKA come from the germline V gene (reference sequence). The CDR3 length is 13 residues. CDR3 nucleotides: TGCAGTGCTAGCGTGGGACAGGGTTACGAGCAGTACTTC. As protein: CSASVGQGYEQYF.

V usage is TRBV20-1 and J usage is TRBJ2-7, with a possible D match to TRBD2 (5 bases). Germline CDR1 is DFQATT and CDR2 is SNEGSKA (reference sequence). This CDR3 comprises 16 residues. V lost 0 bases and J 6 bases, leaving 21 bases between the germline ends. The CDR3 region is CSAREGGRRFGGEQYF. CDR3 sequence (DNA): TGCAGTGCTAGAGAGGGCGGGCGCCGGTTCGGAGGCGAGCAGTACTTC.

This rearrangement joins TRBV7-2 to TRBJ1-2; TRBD1 might be the D (6 bases). There are 14 residues in the CDR3. V shed 5 bases and J shed 2 bases, with 12 bases lying between them. From germline, CDR1 is SGHTA and CDR2 FQGNSA. CDR3 sequence (DNA): TGTGCCAGCAGCGAAAGAGGACAGAACTATGGCTACACCTTC. It specifies CASSERGQNYGYTF.

V is TRBV20-1 and J is TRBJ2-3; D is tentatively TRBD1 or TRBD2 (5 bases each). Trimming removed 3 bases at V and 2 bases at J, with 18 bases between. Germline-derived CDR1 and CDR2 are DFQATT and SNEGSKA (reference sequence). The CDR3 is 16 amino acids. The CDR3 sequence: CSASGSEGTYTDTQYF. The CDR3 region has the DNA TGCAGTGCTAGTGGATCCGAAGGGACCTACACAGATACGCAGTATTTT.

This sequence joins TRBV25-1 and TRBJ2-1; D possibly corresponds to TRBD2 (7 bases). Germline loops: CDR1 MGHDK, CDR2 SYGVNS. This CDR3 region has 15 residues. V lost 7 bases to trimming and J lost 12 bases, with 25 bases between them. CDR3 loop: CASKGAGLTRGGQFF. The CDR3 DNA sequence: TGTGCCAGCAAGGGAGCGGGGCTAACTCGAGGGGGGCAGTTCTTC.

The chain links TRBV5-8 to TRBJ1-1; D uncertain. The CDR3 totals 11 residues. CDR1 is SGHTS, CDR2 YDEGEE, per germline. V dropped 0 bases and J dropped 5 bases, with 2 bases sitting between them. The CDR3, as DNA: TGTGCCAGCAGCTTGGTAACTGAAGCTTTCTTT. This codes for CASSLVTEAFF.

This clonotype has just a few counts. The rearrangement joins TRBV21-1 to TRBJ2-1; the table's D call, TRBD2, was not checked against the DNA. TRBV21-1 is described as a pseudogene. This CDR3 has 17 residues. Here the CDR3 reads CASSKSIRLAGGRRQFF. The CDR3, as DNA: TGTGCCAGCAGCAAAAGTATTCGGCTAGCGGGGGGGCGGCGGCAGTTCTTC.

This chain links TRBV5-3 with TRBJ1-6; 10 nucleotides align to TRBD1. TRBV5-3 is designated an ORF whose function remains uncertain. Trimming at V came to 3 bases and at J to 8 bases, leaving 2 bases not matched to a gene. The CDR3 extends over 14 amino acids. The CDR3 DNA sequence: TGTGCCAGAAGCTGCGGACAGGGGGATTCACCCCTCCACTTT. Protein: CARSCGQGDSPLHF.

The rearrangement uses TRBV20-1 and TRBJ2-6; 7 bases match TRBD2. The CDR3 consists of 18 residues. The V gene end was trimmed by 1 base and the J gene end by 0 bases; junction bases not matched to a gene: 9. In germline, CDR1 is DFQATT, CDR2 SNEGSKA (reference sequence). The CDR3: CSARGEGQGRSGANVLTF. In nucleotides, the CDR3 is TGCAGTGCTAGAGGGGAGGGTCAGGGACGCTCTGGGGCCAACGTCCTGACTTTC.

This clonotype was seen a few times. The gene calls are TRBV9 and TRBJ1-2; D gene uncertain. This CDR3 region has 12 residues. Deletions cut 4 bases from V and 6 bases from J, with 10 bases between. Germline V gene lookup returns CDR1 SGDLS and CDR2 YYNGEE. Written as DNA, the CDR3 is TGTGCCAGCAGCTCCCGGGGTGATGGCTACACCTTC. This gives the protein CASSSRGDGYTF. The complete variable domain, with remaining parts taken from reference TRBV9 and TRBJ1-2, reads DSGVTQTPKHLITATGQRVTLRCSPRSGDLSVYWYQQSLDQGLQFLIQYYNGEERAKGNILERFSAQQFPDLHSELNLSSLELGDSALYFCASSSRGDGYTFGSGTRLTVV.

Of note for this clonotype: It may be a read error: a sequence one base away is much more abundant. This sequence joins TRBV7-6 and TRBJ1-5; 7 bases align to TRBD1. Germline V gene lookup returns CDR1 SGHVS and CDR2 FNYEAQ. The CDR3 runs 15 residues. The CDR3 region has the DNA TGTGCCGGCAGCCCGGACAGGAATAGCAATCAGCCCCAGCATTTT. Translated: CAGSPDRNSNQPQHF.

This clonotype is classed as medium-sized. The J gene is TRBJ1-1, the V gene TRBV6-1, with 9 bases lining up with TRBD1. The length of the CDR3 is 14 residues. V lost 6 bases, J lost 1 base, and 3 bases stayed unmatched. Germline V lookup: CDR1 MNHNS, CDR2 SASEGT. The CDR3 bases are TGTGCCAGCAGCAAGACAGGGGGGAACACTGAAGCTTTCTTT. Protein sequence: CASSKTGGNTEAFF.

This clonotype was observed a handful of times. The CDR3 loop is CASSHRDREKLFF. The CDR3 coding sequence is TGTGCCAGCAGCCACCGGGACCGGGAAAAACTGTTTTTT. The chain carries TRBV27 and TRBJ1-4, with D possibly TRBD1 on 5 matching bases. With 6 bases removed from V and 8 bases from J, the gap between germline ends came to 13 bases. Germline-derived CDR1 and CDR2 are MNHEY and SMNVEV (reference sequence). This CDR3 is 13 amino acids long.

This clonotype was seen a few times. This chain connects TRBV2 to TRBJ2-7; no definite D call. The germline V and J ends were trimmed by 2 bases and 6 bases, with 11 bases remaining between them. This CDR3 region has 13 residues. Germline V gene sequence: CDR1 SNHLY, CDR2 FYNNEI. The CDR3 nucleotides read TGTGCCAGCAGTGAATCAGCACCTACCGAGCAGTACTTC. Translated: CASSESAPTEQYF.

This clonotype is deemed medium-sized. The chain joins TRBV7-9 to TRBJ1-5, with D unclear. The ends were cut back, 1 base at V and 1 base at J, with 8 bases in the middle. From germline, CDR1 is SEHNR and CDR2 FQNEAQ (reference sequence). The CDR3 runs to 15 residues. In nucleotides, the CDR3 is TGTGCCAGCAGCTTAGGGGTTGAGAGCAATCAGCCCCAGCATTTT. Its translation: CASSLGVESNQPQHF. The full variable domain, its missing parts supplied by reference TRBV7-9 and TRBJ1-5, is DTGVSQNPRHKITKRGQNVTFRCDPISEHNRLYWYRQTLGQGPEFLTYFQNEAQLEKSRLLSDRFSAERPKGSFSTLEIQRTEQGDSAMYLCASSLGVESNQPQHFGDGTRLSIL.

This clonotype was counted only a few times. The chain employs TRBV4-2 and TRBJ2-5; 8 positions match TRBD2. Germline loops: CDR1 LGHNA, CDR2 YNFKEQ. CDR3 size: 16 residues. With V trimmed by 1 base and J by 5 bases, 9 bases remained unmatched. CDR3 DNA: TGTGCCAGCAGCCAAGGAGTCGGTAGCGGGGCGGAGACCCAGTACTTC. Translation gives CASSQGVGSGAETQYF.

This clonotype was detected only a few times. The chain is built from TRBV19 and TRBJ1-3; TRBD1 agrees at 7 bases. Per the germline V gene, CDR1 is LNHDA and CDR2 is SQIVND (reference sequence). The CDR3 has 17 amino acids. Losses at the gene ends were 5 bases for V and 4 bases for J; bases not matched to a gene: 14. The CDR3, as DNA: TGTGCCAGTAGTCCCACCCAGGGGGGGACCGGAGGAAACACCATATATTTT. The encoded protein is CASSPTQGGTGGNTIYF.